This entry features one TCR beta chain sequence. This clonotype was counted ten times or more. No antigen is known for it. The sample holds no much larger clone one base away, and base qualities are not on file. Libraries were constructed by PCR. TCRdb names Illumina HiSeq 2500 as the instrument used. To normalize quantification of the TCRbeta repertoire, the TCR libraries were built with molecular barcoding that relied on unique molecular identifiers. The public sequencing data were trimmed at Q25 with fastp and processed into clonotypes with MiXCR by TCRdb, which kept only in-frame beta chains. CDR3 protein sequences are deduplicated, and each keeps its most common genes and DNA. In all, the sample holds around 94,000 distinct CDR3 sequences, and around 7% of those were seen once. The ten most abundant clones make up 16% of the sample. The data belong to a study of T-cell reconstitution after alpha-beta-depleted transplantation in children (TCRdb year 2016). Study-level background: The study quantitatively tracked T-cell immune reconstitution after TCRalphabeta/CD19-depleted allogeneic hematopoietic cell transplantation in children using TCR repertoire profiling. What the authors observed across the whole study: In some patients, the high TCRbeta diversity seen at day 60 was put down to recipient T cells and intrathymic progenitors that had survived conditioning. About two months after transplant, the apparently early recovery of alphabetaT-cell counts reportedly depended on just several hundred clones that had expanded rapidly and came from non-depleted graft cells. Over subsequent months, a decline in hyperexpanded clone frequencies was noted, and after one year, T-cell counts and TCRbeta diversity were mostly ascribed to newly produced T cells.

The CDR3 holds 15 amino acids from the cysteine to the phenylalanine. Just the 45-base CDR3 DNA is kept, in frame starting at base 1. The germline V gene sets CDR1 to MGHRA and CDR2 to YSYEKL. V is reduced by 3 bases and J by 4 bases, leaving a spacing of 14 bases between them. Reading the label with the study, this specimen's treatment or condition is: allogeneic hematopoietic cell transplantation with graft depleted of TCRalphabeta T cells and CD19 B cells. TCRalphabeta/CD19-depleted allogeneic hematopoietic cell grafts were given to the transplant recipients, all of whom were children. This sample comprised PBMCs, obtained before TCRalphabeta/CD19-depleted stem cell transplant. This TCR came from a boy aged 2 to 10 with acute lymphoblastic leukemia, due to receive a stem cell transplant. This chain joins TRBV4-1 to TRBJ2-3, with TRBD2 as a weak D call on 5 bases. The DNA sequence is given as TGCGCCAGCAGCCAGATAGGCCGGGATTCAGATACGCAGTATTTT. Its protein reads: CASSQIGRDSDTQYF.